Here is one T cell receptor (beta chain) with its context. The target antigen is unknown. This entry is derived from a study of CD8 T cells in Susac syndrome. Background on the study: The sequenced Susac syndrome patients comprised five or six with active disease and about 8 in remission.

cDNA came from around 0.5 to 1 ug RNA primed by random hexamers. TCRdb analysed the immunoSEQ multiplex PCR reads with MiXCR anew, one entry per CDR3 protein. The sample has about 240,000 distinct CDR3 sequences; 95% to 97% are singletons. Between the trimmed V and J ends, which lost 0 bases and 5 bases, there was a span of 13 bases. This CDR3 has 15 residues. Germline loops: CDR1 SQVTM, CDR2 ANQGSEA. General study points: The study's TCR sequencing and HLA analysis drew on a certain number of individuals. That number was acknowledged as relatively small.

CD8+ and CD4+ T cells from blood underwent TCR beta sequencing, which was carried out in a high-throughput format. Patients with Susac syndrome fulfilled recently defined diagnostic criteria for definite or probable disease. The TCR originated in a human donor with Susac syndrome. Material for sequencing was CD4+ T cells from PBMCs. The chain is built from TRBV29-1 and TRBJ1-4; D is uncertain. The CDR3 DNA reads TGCAGCGTTGAAGATTTGGGCACTTTCAATGAAAAACTGTTTTTT. Translating gives CSVEDLGTFNEKLFF. The entire variable domain, with the rest obtained from reference TRBV29-1 and TRBJ1-4, is as follows: SAVISQKPSRDICQRGTSLTIQCQVDSQVTMMFWYRQQPGQSLTLIATANQGSEATYESGFVIDKFPISRPNLTFSTLTVSNMSPEDSSIYLCSVEDLGTFNEKLFFGSGTQLSVL.